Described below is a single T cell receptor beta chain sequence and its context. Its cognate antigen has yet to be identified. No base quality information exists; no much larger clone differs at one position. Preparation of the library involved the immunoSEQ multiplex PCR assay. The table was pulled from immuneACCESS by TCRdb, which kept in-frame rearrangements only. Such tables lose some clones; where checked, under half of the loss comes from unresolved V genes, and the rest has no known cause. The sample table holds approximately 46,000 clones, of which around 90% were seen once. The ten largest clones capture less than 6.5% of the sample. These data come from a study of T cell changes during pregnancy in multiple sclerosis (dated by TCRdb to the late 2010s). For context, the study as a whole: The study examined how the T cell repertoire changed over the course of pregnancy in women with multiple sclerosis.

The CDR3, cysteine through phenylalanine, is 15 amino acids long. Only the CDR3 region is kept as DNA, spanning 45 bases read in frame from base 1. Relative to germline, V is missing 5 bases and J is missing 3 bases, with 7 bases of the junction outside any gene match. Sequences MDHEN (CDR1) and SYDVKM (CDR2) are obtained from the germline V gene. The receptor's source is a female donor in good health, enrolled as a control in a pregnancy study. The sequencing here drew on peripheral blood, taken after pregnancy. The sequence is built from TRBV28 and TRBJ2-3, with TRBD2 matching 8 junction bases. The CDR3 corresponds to CASSDPGGRTDTQYF. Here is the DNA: TGTGCCAGCAGTGACCCGGGGGGGCGTACAGATACGCAGTATTTT.